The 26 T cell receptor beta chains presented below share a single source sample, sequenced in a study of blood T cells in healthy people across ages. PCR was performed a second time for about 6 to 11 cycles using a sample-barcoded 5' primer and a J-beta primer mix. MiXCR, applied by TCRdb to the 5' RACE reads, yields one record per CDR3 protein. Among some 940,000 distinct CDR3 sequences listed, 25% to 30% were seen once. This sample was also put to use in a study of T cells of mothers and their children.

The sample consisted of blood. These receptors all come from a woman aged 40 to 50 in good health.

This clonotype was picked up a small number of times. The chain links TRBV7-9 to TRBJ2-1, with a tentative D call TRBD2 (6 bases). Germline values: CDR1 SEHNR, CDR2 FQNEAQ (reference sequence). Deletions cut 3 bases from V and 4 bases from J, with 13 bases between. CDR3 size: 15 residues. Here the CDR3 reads CASSFRLVTYNEQFF. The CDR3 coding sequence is TGTGCCAGCAGCTTCAGACTAGTAACGTACAATGAGCAGTTCTTC.

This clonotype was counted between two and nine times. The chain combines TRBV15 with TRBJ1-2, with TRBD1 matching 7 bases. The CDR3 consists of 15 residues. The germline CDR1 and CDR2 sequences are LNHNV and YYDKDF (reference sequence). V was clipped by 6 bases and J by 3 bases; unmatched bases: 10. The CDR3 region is CATSYPTGPYYGYTF. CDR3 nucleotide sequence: TGTGCCACCAGTTATCCGACAGGGCCCTACTATGGCTACACCTTC.

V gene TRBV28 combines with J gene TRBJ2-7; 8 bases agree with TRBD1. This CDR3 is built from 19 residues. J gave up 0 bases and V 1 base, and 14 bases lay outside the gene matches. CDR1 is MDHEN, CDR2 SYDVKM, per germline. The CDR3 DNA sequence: TGTGCCAGCAGTTTATTACAATGGGGGGACAGGAATCGCTCCTACGAGCAGTACTTC. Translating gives CASSLLQWGDRNRSYEQYF.

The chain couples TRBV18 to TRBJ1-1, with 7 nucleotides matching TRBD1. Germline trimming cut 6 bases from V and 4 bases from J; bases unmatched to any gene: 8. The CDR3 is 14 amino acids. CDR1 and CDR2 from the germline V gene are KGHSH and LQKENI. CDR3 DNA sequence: TGTGCCAGCTCGCAGGGACAGTCGGGCACTGAAGCTTTCTTT. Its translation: CASSQGQSGTEAFF.

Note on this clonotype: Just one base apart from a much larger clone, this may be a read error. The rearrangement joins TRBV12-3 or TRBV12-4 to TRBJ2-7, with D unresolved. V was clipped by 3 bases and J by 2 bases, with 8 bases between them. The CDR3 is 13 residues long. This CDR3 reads CASSFSQPYEQYF. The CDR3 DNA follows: TGTGCCAGCAGTTTCTCACAGCCCTACGAGCAGTACTTC.

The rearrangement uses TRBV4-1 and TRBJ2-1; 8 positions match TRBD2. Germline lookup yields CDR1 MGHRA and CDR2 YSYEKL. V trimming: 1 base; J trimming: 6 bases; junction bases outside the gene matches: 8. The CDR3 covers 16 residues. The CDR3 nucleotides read TGCGCCAGCAGCCAAGCTCCGGGACTAGTGGCCAATGAGCAGTTCTTC. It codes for CASSQAPGLVANEQFF.

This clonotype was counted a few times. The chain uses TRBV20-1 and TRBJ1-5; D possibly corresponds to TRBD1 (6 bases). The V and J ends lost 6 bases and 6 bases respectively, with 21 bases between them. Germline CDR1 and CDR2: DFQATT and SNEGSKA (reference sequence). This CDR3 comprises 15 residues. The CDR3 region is CSAKEQGLVFQPQHF. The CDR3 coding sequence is TGCAGTGCAAAAGAACAGGGCCTGGTTTTTCAGCCCCAGCATTTT.

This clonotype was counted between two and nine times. CDR3: CATRAGGWETQYF. The CDR3 region has the DNA TGTGCCACCAGGGCTGGGGGGTGGGAGACCCAGTACTTC. The chain carries TRBV27 and TRBJ2-5; possible D gene TRBD2, 6 bases. This CDR3 has 13 amino acids. The germline V and J ends were trimmed by 10 bases and 5 bases, with 17 bases remaining between them. Looked up from germline, CDR1 is MNHEY and CDR2 is SMNVEV (reference sequence).

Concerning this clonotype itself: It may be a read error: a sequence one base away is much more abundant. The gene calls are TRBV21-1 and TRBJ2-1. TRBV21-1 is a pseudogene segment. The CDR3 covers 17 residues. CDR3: CTSSKWWGWSSYNEQFF. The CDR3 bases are TGTACCAGCAGCAAATGGTGGGGTTGGAGCTCCTACAATGAGCAGTTCTTC.

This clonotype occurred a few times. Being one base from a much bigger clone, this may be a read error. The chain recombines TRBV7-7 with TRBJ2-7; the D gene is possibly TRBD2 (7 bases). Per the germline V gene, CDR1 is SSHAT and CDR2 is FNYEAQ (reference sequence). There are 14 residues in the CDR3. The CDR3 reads CASSRGRGGGEQYF. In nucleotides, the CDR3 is TGTGCTAGCAGCCGAGGGAGGGGGGGTGGCGAGCAGTACTTC.

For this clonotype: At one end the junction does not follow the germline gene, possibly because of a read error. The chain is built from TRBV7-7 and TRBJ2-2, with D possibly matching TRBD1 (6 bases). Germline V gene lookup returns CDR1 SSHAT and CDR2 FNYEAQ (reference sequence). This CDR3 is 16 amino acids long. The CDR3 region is CASSLGRTVNTGERFF. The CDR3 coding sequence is TGTGCTAGCAGCTTAGGAAGGACAGTGAACACCGGGGAGCGGTTTTTT.

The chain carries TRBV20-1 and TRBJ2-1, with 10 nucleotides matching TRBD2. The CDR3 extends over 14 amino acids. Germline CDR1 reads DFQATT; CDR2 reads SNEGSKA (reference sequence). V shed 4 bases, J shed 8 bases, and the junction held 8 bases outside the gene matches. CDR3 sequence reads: CSAITSGRADEQFF. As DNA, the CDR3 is TGCAGTGCTATAACCAGCGGGAGGGCCGATGAGCAGTTCTTC.

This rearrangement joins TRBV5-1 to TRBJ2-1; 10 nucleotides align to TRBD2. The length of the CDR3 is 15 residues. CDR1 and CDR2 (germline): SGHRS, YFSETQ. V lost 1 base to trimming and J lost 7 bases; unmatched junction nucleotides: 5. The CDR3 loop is CASSLWSGGANEQFF. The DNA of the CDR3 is TGCGCCAGCAGCTTGTGGAGCGGGGGGGCGAATGAGCAGTTCTTC.

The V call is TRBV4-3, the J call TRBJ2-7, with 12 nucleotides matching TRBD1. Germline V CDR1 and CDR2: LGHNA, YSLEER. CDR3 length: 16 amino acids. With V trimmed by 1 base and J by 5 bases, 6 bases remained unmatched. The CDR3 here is CASSQVGDRGRNEQYF. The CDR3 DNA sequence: TGCGCCAGCAGCCAAGTGGGGGACAGGGGGCGGAACGAGCAGTACTTC.

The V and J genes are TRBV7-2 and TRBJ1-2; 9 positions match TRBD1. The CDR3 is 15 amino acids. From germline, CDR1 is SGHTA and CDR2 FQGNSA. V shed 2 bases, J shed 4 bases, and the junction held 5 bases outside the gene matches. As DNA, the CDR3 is TGTGCCAGCAGCTTATCTGGGACAGGGATCTATGGCTACACCTTC. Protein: CASSLSGTGIYGYTF.

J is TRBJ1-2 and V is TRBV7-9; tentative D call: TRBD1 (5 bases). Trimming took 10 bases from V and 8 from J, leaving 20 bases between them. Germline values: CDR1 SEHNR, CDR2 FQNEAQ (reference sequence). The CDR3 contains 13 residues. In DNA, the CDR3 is TGTGCCACCGCCAGGGACGGGGTCCAGGGCTACACCTTC. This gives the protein CATARDGVQGYTF. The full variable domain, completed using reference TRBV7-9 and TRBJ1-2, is DTGVSQNPRHKITKRGQNVTFRCDPISEHNRLYWYRQTLGQGPEFLTYFQNEAQLEKSRLLSDRFSAERPKGSFSTLEIQRTEQGDSAMYLCATARDGVQGYTFGSGTRLTVV.

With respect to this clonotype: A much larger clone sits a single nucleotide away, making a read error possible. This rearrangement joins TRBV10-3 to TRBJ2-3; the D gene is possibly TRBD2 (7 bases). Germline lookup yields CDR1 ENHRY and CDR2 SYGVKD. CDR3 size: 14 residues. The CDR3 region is CAIGEGRGGDTQYF. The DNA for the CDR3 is TGTGCCATCGGTGAGGGCAGGGGAGGGGATACGCAGTATTTT.

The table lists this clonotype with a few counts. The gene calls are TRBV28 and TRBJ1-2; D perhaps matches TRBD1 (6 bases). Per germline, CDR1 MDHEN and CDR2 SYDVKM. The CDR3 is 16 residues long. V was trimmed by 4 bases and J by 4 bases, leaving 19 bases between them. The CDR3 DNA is TGTGCCAGCAGTTCATTGCCGGGGGGGGCAGTCTATGGCTACACCTTC. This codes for CASSSLPGGAVYGYTF.

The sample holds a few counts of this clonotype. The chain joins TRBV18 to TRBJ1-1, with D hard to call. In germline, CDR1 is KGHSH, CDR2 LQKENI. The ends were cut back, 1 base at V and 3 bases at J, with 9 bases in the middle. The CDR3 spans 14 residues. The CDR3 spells CASSPLGIDTEAFF. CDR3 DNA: TGTGCCAGCTCACCACTAGGGATCGACACTGAAGCTTTCTTT.

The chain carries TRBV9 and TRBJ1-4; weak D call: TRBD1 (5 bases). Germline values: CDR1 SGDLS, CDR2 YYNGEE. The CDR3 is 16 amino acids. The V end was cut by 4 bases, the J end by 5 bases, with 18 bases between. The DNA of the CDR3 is TGTGCCAGCAGCCCTGGGACCGGATCAGACAATGAAAAACTGTTTTTT. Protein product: CASSPGTGSDNEKLFF.

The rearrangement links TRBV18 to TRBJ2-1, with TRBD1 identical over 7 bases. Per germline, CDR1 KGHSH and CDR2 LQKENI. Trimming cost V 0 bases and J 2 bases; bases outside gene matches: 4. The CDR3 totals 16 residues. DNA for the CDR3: TGTGCCAGCTCACCACCAAGACAGGGTCCCTACAATGAGCAGTTCTTC. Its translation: CASSPPRQGPYNEQFF.

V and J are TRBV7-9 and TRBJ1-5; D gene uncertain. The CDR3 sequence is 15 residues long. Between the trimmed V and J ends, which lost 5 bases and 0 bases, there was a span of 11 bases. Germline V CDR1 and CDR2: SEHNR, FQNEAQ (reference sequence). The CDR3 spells CASSRGIYSNQPQHF. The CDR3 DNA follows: TGTGCCAGCAGCCGTGGGATTTATAGCAATCAGCCCCAGCATTTT.

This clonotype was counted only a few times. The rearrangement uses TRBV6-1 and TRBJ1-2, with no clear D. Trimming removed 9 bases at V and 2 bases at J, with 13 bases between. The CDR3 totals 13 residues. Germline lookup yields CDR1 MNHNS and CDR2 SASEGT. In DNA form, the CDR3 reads TGTGCCAGTAATCCCGGGGAGAACTATGGCTACACCTTC. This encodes CASNPGENYGYTF.

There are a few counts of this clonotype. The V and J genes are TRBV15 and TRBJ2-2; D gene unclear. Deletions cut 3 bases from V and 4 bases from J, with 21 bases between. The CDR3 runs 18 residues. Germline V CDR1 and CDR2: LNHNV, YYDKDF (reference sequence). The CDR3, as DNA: TGTGCCACCAGCAGGACCTATCTTGGTGGCAGTCGCACCGGGGAGCTGTTTTTT. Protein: CATSRTYLGGSRTGELFF.

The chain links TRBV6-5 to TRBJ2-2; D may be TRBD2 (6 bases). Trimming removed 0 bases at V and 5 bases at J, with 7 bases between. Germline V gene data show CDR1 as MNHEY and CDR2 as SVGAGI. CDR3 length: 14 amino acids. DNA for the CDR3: TGTGCCAGCAGTTACTCGGAGGGAACCGGGGAGCTGTTTTTT. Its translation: CASSYSEGTGELFF.

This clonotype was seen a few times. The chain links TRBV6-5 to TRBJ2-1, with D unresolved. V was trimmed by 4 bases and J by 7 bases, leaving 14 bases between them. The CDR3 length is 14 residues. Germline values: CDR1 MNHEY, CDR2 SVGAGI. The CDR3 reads CASSSGLGLNEQFF. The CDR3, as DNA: TGTGCCAGCAGTTCCGGGTTAGGGCTAAATGAGCAGTTCTTC.